Listed here are 23 T cell receptor beta chains from one sample, sequenced in a study of shared clonotypes between healthy human individuals. Clones were sequenced by immunoSEQ multiplex PCR, and TCRdb holds only the in-frame ones, with some missing. Among 2,500,000 or so clones, around 92% were seen once, and the ten largest hold about 0.36%. The sample comprised naive CD4+ T cells from PBMCs. As to subset: CD45RA+ positively selected. The source of these receptors is a man between 18 and 29 years old in good health. Some clones in this sample may be carry-over from other donors' samples.

With regard to this clone: Other DNA sequences of this sample code for an identical CDR3. CDR3 residues: CASSFTGRTEAFF. Here the CDR3 DNA reads TGTGCCAGCAGTTTCACAGGGAGGACTGAAGCTTTCTTT. The V call is TRBV27, the J call TRBJ1-1, with D maybe TRBD1 (6 bases). V was shortened by 3 bases and J by 5 bases, with 10 bases between the two germline ends. This CDR3 spans 13 amino acids. CDR1 is MNHEY, CDR2 SMNVEV, per germline (reference sequence).

V usage is TRBV6-5 and J usage is TRBJ1-1, with a possible D match to TRBD1 (6 bases). Germline loops: CDR1 MNHEY, CDR2 SVGAGI. CDR3 length: 13 residues. V was shortened by 5 bases and J by 7 bases, with 14 bases between the two germline ends. This CDR3 reads CASSRTRGHEAFF. In DNA, the CDR3 is TGTGCCAGCAGTCGGACCAGGGGCCATGAAGCTTTCTTT.

This chain joins TRBV11-3 and TRBJ1-1; possible D gene TRBD1, 6 bases. Germline lookup yields CDR1 SGHNT and CDR2 YENEEA. V was pared by 5 bases and J by 1 base, with 20 bases between. The CDR3 spans 17 residues. The DNA of the CDR3 is TGTGCCAGCAGCCCGGGGGCCCACACAGACGAGAACACTGAAGCTTTCTTT. It specifies CASSPGAHTDENTEAFF.

The CDR3 is CASSPNRLALHANTGELFF. CDR3 bases: TGTGCCAGCAGCCCCAATCGACTAGCCCTTCACGCGAACACCGGGGAGCTGTTTTTT. V and J are TRBV27 and TRBJ2-2, with TRBD2 matching 7 bases. This CDR3 contains 19 residues. Looked up from germline, CDR1 is MNHEY and CDR2 is SMNVEV (reference sequence). The trim removed 6 bases at V and 0 bases at J, leaving 16 bases unmatched.

The rearrangement links TRBV7-3 to TRBJ2-3; 11 bases agree with TRBD2. J gave up 14 bases and V 5 bases, and 12 bases lay outside the gene matches. The CDR3 sequence is 14 residues long. Germline CDR1 SGHTA, CDR2 FQGTGA. The CDR3, as DNA: TGTGCCAGCAGCCCCGGGACTAGCGGTAGTATAGGGTATTTT. As protein: CASSPGTSGSIGYF.

The genes are TRBV4-1 and TRBJ1-4, with D unresolved. V was trimmed by 0 bases and J by 4 bases, leaving 9 bases between them. The CDR3 totals 15 residues. Germline-derived CDR1 and CDR2 are MGHRA and YSYEKL. Here the CDR3 reads CASSQDSGRNEKLFF. The CDR3 DNA is TGCGCCAGCAGCCAAGATTCGGGCCGTAATGAAAAACTGTTTTTT.

V usage is TRBV7-9 and J usage is TRBJ2-5; possibly TRBD1 for D (6 bases). Germline CDR1 reads SEHNR; CDR2 reads FQNEAQ (reference sequence). V lost 5 bases to trimming and J lost 2 bases, with 15 bases between them. The CDR3 spans 15 residues. CDR3 DNA sequence: TGTGCCAGCAGCCGTGACAGGCCCCAACAAGAGACCCAGTACTTC. It yields the protein CASSRDRPQQETQYF.

The genes are TRBV6-4 and TRBJ2-1; D tentatively reads TRBD1 or TRBD2 (5 bases each). V was pared by 8 bases and J by 5 bases, with 13 bases between. The V gene's germline CDR1 is MRHNA and CDR2 SNTAGT. The CDR3 consists of 13 residues. The CDR3: CASATGPHNEQFF. The CDR3 DNA reads as TGTGCCAGCGCGACGGGACCACACAATGAGCAGTTCTTC.

Comments on this clone: The same CDR3 is also encoded by other DNA sequences in this sample. V is TRBV28 and J is TRBJ2-7; 7 positions match TRBD1. Looked up from germline, CDR1 is MDHEN and CDR2 is SYDVKM. This CDR3 comprises 13 residues. The V segment lost 3 bases and the J segment 3 bases; nucleotides outside the gene matches: 2. The CDR3 spells CASSLGQNYEQYF. The CDR3 DNA follows: TGTGCCAGCAGTTTGGGACAGAACTACGAGCAGTACTTC.

The gene calls are TRBV9 and TRBJ2-2; weak D call: TRBD2 (5 bases). The V end lost 4 bases, the J end lost 2 bases, and 12 bases lay between the germline ends. Per the germline V gene, CDR1 is SGDLS and CDR2 is YYNGEE. CDR3 size: 15 residues. As DNA, the CDR3 is TGTGCCAGCAGCACCGGGGAAGATAACACCGGGGAGCTGTTTTTT. Translated: CASSTGEDNTGELFF. Complete variable domain (other parts from reference TRBV9 and TRBJ2-2): DSGVTQTPKHLITATGQRVTLRCSPRSGDLSVYWYQQSLDQGLQFLIQYYNGEERAKGNILERFSAQQFPDLHSELNLSSLELGDSALYFCASSTGEDNTGELFFGEGSRLTVL.

For this clone: Distinct nucleotide sequences in the sample also encode this CDR3. The chain carries TRBV5-1 and TRBJ2-2; D not certain. V gave up 7 bases and J gave up 0 bases, with 10 bases separating them. The germline CDR1 and CDR2 sequences are SGHRS and YFSETQ. This CDR3 has 14 amino acids. Here the CDR3 reads CASSLAANTGELFF. CDR3 sequence (DNA): TGCGCCAGCTCTTTAGCCGCGAACACCGGGGAGCTGTTTTTT.

Remarks on this clone: This sample also contains other DNA sequences that code for the same CDR3. The chain combines TRBV28 with TRBJ1-1; tentative D call: TRBD1 (6 bases). The CDR3 contains 13 residues. Germline V gives CDR1 MDHEN, CDR2 SYDVKM. The ends were cut back, 0 bases at V and 5 bases at J, with 7 bases in the middle. The CDR3 region is CASSLWRGTEAFF. CDR3 coding DNA: TGTGCCAGCAGTTTATGGAGGGGGACTGAAGCTTTCTTT.

V is TRBV18 and J is TRBJ2-7, with 8 bases matching TRBD1. CDR1 is KGHSH and CDR2 is LQKENI in the germline V gene. Trimming cost V 6 bases and J 1 base; bases outside gene matches: 8. CDR3 size: 15 residues. The CDR3 reads CASSRTGGRSYEQYF. The CDR3 DNA reads TGTGCCAGCTCCCGTACAGGGGGGCGTTCCTACGAGCAGTACTTC.

The rearrangement uses TRBV5-4 and TRBJ1-1; 8 positions agree with TRBD1. Trimming took 4 bases from V and 4 from J; bases not matched to a gene: 9. This CDR3 spans 15 amino acids. Germline CDR1 and CDR2: SGHNT and YYREEE (reference sequence). The CDR3 is CASSDRGRKGTEAFF. The CDR3 nucleotides read TGTGCCAGCAGCGACAGGGGCCGCAAGGGCACTGAAGCTTTCTTT.

The gene calls are TRBV7-9 and TRBJ1-2, with 7 bases that match TRBD1. Germline lookup yields CDR1 SEHNR and CDR2 FQNEAQ (reference sequence). The length of the CDR3 is 17 residues. The V gene end was trimmed by 1 base and the J gene end by 3 bases; junction bases not matched to a gene: 11. CDR3 sequence reads: CASSLGLDLQGYYGYTF. The CDR3 DNA reads TGTGCCAGCAGCTTAGGCCTCGACCTACAGGGGTACTATGGCTACACCTTC.

V usage is TRBV7-2 and J usage is TRBJ1-3; D remains ambiguous. The CDR3 consists of 18 residues. The germline V gene has CDR1 SGHTA and CDR2 FQGNSA. Trimming stripped 5 bases from V and 0 bases from J, with 20 bases between. CDR3 nucleotide sequence: TGTGCCAGCAGCCCAGTACCCATGGCAGGCGCCTCTGGAAACACCATATATTTT. It encodes CASSPVPMAGASGNTIYF.

The chain recombines TRBV7-2 with TRBJ2-5, with TRBD2 matching 7 bases. Trimming cost V 3 bases and J 0 bases; bases outside gene matches: 4. The CDR3 contains 15 residues. Germline lookup yields CDR1 SGHTA and CDR2 FQGNSA. The CDR3 sequence: CASSLGREYQETQYF. DNA of the CDR3: TGTGCCAGCAGCTTGGGGCGGGAGTACCAAGAGACCCAGTACTTC.

This chain uses TRBV30 with TRBJ2-6; 10 bases match TRBD1. V shed 0 bases and J 3 bases; nucleotides not matched to a gene: 5. This CDR3 has 17 amino acids. Germline V gene sequence: CDR1 GTSNPN, CDR2 SVGIG (reference sequence). The chain's CDR3 is CAWSVRQGALGANVLTF. CDR3 sequence (DNA): TGTGCCTGGAGTGTTAGACAGGGGGCGCTTGGGGCCAACGTCCTGACTTTC.

The chain joins TRBV18 to TRBJ2-7; possible D gene TRBD1, 6 bases. Germline V CDR1 and CDR2: KGHSH, LQKENI. The CDR3 runs 13 residues. V was pared by 3 bases and J by 5 bases, with 11 bases between. The CDR3 loop reads CASSPQGQNEQYF. The CDR3 DNA reads TGTGCCAGCTCACCCCAGGGGCAAAACGAGCAGTACTTC. The entire variable domain, with the rest obtained from reference TRBV18 and TRBJ2-7, is as follows: NAGVMQNPRHLVRRRGQEARLRCSPMKGHSHVYWYRQLPEEGLKFMVYLQKENIIDESGMPKERFSAEFPKEGPSILRIQQVVRGDSAAYFCASSPQGQNEQYFGPGTRLTVT.

The V and J genes are TRBV28 and TRBJ2-7, with no clear D. The CDR3 covers 14 residues. CDR1 and CDR2 from the germline V gene are MDHEN and SYDVKM. V dropped 5 bases and J dropped 0 bases, with 11 bases sitting between them. The CDR3 spells CASSPLGNSYEQYF. CDR3 DNA: TGTGCCAGCAGTCCCCTGGGGAACTCCTACGAGCAGTACTTC.

This clone was found once. The rearrangement uses TRBV25-1 and TRBJ1-2; possible D gene TRBD1, 6 bases. The germline V gene encodes CDR1 MGHDK and CDR2 SYGVNS. The length of the CDR3 is 14 residues. Trimming shortened V by 0 bases and J by 4 bases, and 9 bases separated the two germline ends. CDR3: CASSEYTGRYGYTF. The CDR3 DNA reads TGTGCCAGCAGTGAATATACAGGGCGCTATGGCTACACCTTC.

This chain connects TRBV5-1 to TRBJ2-7; TRBD1 might be the D (5 bases). Trimming left V 1 base short and J 1 base short, with 9 bases between. The CDR3 extends over 14 amino acids. Germline V lookup: CDR1 SGHRS, CDR2 YFSETQ. The CDR3 DNA follows: TGCGCCAGCAGCTTGCACAGGAGTTCCTACGAGCAGTACTTC. It yields the protein CASSLHRSSYEQYF. The whole variable domain, remainder taken from reference TRBV5-1 and TRBJ2-7, is KAGVTQTPRYLIKTRGQQVTLSCSPISGHRSVSWYQQTPGQGLQFLFEYFSETQRNKGNFPGRFSGRQFSNSRSEMNVSTLELGDSALYLCASSLHRSSYEQYFGPGTRLTVT.

The count of this clone is one. The chain is built from TRBV7-2 and TRBJ2-5; 7 nucleotides match TRBD2. CDR1 SGHTA and CDR2 FQGNSA come from the germline V gene. V lost 2 bases to trimming and J lost 4 bases; unmatched junction nucleotides: 7. The length of the CDR3 is 15 residues. CDR3 protein: CASSLKGGSTETQYF. Written as DNA, the CDR3 is TGTGCCAGCAGCTTAAAGGGCGGGAGTACAGAGACCCAGTACTTC.